This TCR beta chain was sequenced for a study of CD8 T cells in Susac syndrome. The CDR3 runs 12 residues. V lost 7 bases and J 7 bases, leaving 10 bases between the germline ends. Reverse transcription of roughly 0.5 to 1 ug RNA used random hexamers. TCRdb ran MiXCR on the immunoSEQ multiplex PCR reads and lists one entry per CDR3 protein. The data hold 200,000 to 250,000 distinct CDR3 sequences, with roughly nine tenths observed a single time. The gene calls are TRBV12-3 or TRBV12-4 and TRBJ2-2; D possibly corresponds to TRBD1 (6 bases). The sequence was collected from a human donor with multiple sclerosis. Source material: CD8+ T cells from PBMCs. CDR3 nucleotide sequence: TGTGCCAGCACCAAGGGGGACGGGGAGCTGTTTTTT. This gives the protein CASTKGDGELFF.